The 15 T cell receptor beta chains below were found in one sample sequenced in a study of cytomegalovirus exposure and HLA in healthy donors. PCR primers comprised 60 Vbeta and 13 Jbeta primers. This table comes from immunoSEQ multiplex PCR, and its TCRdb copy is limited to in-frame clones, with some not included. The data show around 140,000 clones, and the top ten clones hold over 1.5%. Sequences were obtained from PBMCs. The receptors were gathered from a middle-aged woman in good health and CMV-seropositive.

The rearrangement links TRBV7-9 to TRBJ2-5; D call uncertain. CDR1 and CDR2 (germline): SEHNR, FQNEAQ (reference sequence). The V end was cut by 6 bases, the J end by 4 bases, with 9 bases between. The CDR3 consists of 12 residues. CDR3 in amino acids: CASRSFIETQYF. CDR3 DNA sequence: TGTGCCAGCAGGTCCTTTATAGAGACCCAGTACTTC.

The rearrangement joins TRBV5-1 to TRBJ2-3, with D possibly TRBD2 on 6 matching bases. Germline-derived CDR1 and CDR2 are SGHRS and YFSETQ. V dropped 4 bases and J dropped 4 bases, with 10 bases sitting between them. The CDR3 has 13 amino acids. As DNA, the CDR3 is TGCGCCAGCAGCGCGCGGGACCCAGATACGCAGTATTTT. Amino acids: CASSARDPDTQYF.

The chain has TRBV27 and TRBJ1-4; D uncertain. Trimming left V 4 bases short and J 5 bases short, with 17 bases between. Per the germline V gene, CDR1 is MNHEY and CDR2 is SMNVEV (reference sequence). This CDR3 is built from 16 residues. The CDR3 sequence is CASSSPLEGRNEKLFF. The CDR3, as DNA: TGTGCCAGCAGTTCCCCTCTAGAGGGTCGGAATGAAAAACTGTTTTTT.

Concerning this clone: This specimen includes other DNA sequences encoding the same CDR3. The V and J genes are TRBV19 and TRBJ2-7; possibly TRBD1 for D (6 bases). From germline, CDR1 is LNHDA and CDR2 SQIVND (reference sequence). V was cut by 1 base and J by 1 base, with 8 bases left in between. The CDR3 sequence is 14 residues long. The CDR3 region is CASSIGRGSYEQYF. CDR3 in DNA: TGTGCCAGTAGTATAGGCAGGGGATCCTACGAGCAGTACTTC.

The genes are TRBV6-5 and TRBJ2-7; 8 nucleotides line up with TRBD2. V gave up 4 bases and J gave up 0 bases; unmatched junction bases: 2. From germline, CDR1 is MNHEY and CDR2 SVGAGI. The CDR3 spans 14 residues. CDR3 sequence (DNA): TGTGCCAGCAGTTGGAGCGGGAGCTCCTACGAGCAGTACTTC. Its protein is CASSWSGSSYEQYF.

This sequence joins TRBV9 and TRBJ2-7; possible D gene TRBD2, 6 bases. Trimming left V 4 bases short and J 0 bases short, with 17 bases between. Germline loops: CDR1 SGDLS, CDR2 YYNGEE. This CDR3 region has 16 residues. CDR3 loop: CASSRGEGGRSYEQYF. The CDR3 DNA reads TGTGCCAGCAGCAGGGGCGAGGGAGGTCGCTCCTACGAGCAGTACTTC. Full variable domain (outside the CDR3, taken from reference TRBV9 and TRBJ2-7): DSGVTQTPKHLITATGQRVTLRCSPRSGDLSVYWYQQSLDQGLQFLIQYYNGEERAKGNILERFSAQQFPDLHSELNLSSLELGDSALYFCASSRGEGGRSYEQYFGPGTRLTVT.

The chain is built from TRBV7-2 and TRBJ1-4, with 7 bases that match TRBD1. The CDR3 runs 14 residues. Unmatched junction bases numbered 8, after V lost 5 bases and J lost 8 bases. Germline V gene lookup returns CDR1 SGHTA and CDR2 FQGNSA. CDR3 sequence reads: CASSATGRYEKLFF. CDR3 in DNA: TGTGCCAGCAGCGCGACAGGGCGGTACGAAAAACTGTTTTTT.

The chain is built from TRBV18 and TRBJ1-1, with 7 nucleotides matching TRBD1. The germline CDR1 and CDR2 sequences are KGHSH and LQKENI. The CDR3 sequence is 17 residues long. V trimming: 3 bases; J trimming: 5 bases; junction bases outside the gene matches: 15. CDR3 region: CASSPSRPLNRGTEAFF. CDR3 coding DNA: TGTGCCAGCTCACCTTCCCGGCCCCTCAACAGGGGAACTGAAGCTTTCTTT.

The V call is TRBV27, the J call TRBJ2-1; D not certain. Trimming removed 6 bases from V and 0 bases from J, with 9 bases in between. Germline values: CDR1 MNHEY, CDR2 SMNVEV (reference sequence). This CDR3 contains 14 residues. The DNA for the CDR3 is TGTGCCAGCAGCCGCTCGGGCTCCTACAATGAGCAGTTCTTC. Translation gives CASSRSGSYNEQFF.

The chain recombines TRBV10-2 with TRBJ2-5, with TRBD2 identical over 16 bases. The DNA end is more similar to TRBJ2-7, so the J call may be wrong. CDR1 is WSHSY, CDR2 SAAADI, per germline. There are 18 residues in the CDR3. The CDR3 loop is CASSEWGTSGRGSYEQYF. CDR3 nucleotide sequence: TGCGCCAGCAGTGAGTGGGGGACTAGCGGGAGGGGTTCCTACGAGCAGTACTTC.

The CDR3 loop is CASSLGGSHGTQYF. As DNA, the CDR3 is TGTGCCAGCAGCTTAGGCGGGAGCCACGGTACGCAGTATTTT. V and J are TRBV11-2 and TRBJ2-3; 7 bases agree with TRBD2. CDR1 is SGHAT and CDR2 is FQNNGV in the germline V gene. J gave up 8 bases and V 1 base, and 6 bases lay outside the gene matches. This CDR3 comprises 14 residues.

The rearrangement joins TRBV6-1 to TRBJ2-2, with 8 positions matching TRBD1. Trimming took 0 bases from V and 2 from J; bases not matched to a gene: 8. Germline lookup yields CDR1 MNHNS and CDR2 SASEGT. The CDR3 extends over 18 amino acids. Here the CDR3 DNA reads TGTGCCAGCAGTGAAGCGGGCAGGGGGCTATTAAACACCGGGGAGCTGTTTTTT. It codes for CASSEAGRGLLNTGELFF.

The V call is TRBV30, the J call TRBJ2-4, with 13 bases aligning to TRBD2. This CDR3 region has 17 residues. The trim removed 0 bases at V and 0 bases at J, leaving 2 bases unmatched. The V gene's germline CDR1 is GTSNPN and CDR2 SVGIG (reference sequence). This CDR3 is CAWSVLAGGVAKNIQYF. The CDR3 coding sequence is TGTGCCTGGAGTGTACTAGCGGGAGGGGTAGCCAAAAACATTCAGTACTTC. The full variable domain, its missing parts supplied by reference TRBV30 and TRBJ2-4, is SQTIHQWPATLVQPVGSPLSLECTVEGTSNPNLYWYRQAAGRGLQLLFYSVGIGQISSEVPQNLSASRPQDRQFILSSKKLLLSDSGFYLCAWSVLAGGVAKNIQYFGAGTRLSVL.

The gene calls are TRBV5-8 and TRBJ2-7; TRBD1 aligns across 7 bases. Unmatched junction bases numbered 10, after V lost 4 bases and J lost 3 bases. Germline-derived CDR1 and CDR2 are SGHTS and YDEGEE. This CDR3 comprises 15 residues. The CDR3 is CASSPNPGTVYEQYF. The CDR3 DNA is TGTGCCAGCAGCCCAAACCCCGGGACAGTCTACGAGCAGTACTTC.

The CDR3 reads CASSPGQERPQHF. The CDR3 bases are TGTGCCAGCTCACCGGGACAGGAGAGGCCCCAGCATTTT. The V call is TRBV18, the J call TRBJ1-5; 8 nucleotides match TRBD1. In germline, CDR1 is KGHSH, CDR2 LQKENI. With 3 bases clipped from V and 9 bases from J, the junction kept 4 bases outside the gene matches. The CDR3 length is 13 residues.